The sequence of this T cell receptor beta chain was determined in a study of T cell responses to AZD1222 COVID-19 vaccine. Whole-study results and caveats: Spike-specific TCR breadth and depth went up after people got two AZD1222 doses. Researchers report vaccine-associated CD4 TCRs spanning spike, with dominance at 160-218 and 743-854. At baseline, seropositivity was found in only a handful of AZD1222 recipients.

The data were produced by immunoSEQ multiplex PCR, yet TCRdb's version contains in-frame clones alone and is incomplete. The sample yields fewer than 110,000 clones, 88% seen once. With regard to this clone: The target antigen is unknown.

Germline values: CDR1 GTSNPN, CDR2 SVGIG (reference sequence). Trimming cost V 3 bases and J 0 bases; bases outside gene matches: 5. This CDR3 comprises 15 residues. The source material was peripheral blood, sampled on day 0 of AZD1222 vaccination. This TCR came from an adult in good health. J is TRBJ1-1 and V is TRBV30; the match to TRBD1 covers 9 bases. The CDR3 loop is CAWRPGQGMNTEAFF. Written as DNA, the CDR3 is TGTGCCTGGAGACCGGGACAGGGAATGAACACTGAAGCTTTCTTT.